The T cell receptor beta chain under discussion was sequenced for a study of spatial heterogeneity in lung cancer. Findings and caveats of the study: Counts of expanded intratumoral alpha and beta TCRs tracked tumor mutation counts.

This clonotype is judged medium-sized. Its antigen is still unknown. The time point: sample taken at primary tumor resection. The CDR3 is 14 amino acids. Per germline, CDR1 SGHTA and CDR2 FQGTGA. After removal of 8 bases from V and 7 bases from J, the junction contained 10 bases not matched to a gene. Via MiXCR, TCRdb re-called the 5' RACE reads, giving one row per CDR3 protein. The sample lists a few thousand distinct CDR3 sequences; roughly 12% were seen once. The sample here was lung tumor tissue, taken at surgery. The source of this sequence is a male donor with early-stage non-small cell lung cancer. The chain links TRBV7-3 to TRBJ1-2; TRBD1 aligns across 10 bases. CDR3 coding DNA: TGTGCCAGCTCCCCAGGGACAGGGGTGGGTGGCTACACCTTC. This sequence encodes CASSPGTGVGGYTF.